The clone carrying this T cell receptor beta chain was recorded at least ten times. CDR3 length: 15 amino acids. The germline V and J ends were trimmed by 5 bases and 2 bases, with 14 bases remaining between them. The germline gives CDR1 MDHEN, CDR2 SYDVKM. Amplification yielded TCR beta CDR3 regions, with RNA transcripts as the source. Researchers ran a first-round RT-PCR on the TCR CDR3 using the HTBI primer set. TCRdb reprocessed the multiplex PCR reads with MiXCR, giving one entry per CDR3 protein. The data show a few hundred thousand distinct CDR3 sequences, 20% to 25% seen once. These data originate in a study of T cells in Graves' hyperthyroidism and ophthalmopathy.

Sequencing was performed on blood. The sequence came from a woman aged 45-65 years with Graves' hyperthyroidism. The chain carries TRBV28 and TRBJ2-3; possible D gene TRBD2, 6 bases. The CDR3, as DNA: TGTGCCAGCAGTCCGCCGGGACTGAACACAGATACGCAGTATTTT. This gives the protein CASSPPGLNTDTQYF.